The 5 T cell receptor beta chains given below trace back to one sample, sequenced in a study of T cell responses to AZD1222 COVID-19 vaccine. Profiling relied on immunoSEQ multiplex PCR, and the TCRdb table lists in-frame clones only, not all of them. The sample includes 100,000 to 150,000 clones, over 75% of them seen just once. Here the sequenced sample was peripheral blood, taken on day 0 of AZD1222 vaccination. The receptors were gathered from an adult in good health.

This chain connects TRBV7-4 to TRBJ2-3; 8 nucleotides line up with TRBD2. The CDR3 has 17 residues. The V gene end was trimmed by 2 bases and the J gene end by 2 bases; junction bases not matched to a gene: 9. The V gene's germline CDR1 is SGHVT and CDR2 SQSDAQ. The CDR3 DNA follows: TGTGCCAGCAGCTTAAGGGTTAGCGGGGAGACCACAGATACGCAGTATTTT. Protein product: CASSLRVSGETTDTQYF.

The chain's CDR3 is CASRNRGLGQPQHF. The CDR3 DNA is TGTGCCAGCAGGAACAGGGGGCTAGGGCAGCCCCAGCATTTT. The rearrangement links TRBV2 to TRBJ1-5, with TRBD1 identical over 9 bases. Germline V CDR1 and CDR2: SNHLY, FYNNEI. V gave up 6 bases and J gave up 7 bases; unmatched junction bases: 7. The CDR3 has 14 amino acids.

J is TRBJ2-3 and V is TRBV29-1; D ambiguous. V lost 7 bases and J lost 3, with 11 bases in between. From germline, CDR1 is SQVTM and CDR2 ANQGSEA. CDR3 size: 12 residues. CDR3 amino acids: CSGQTTTDTQYF. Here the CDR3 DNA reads TGCAGCGGGCAAACAACTACAGATACGCAGTATTTT.

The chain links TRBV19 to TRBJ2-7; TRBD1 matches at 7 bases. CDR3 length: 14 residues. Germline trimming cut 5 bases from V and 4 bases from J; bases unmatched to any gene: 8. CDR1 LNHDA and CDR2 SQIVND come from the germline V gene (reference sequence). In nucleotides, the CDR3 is TGTGCCAGTAGTTCTACCGGGACAGCGTACGAGCAGTACTTC. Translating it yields CASSSTGTAYEQYF. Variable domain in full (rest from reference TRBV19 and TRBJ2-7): DGGITQSPKYLFRKEGQNVTLSCEQNLNHDAMYWYRQDPGQGLRLIYYSQIVNDFQKGDIAEGYSVSREKKESFPLTVTSAQKNPTAFYLCASSSTGTAYEQYFGPGTRLTVT.

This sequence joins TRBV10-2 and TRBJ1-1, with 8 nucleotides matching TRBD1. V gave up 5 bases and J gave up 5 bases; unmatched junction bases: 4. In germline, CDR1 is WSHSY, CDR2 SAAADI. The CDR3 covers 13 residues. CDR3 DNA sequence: TGCGCCAGCAGTCAGGGGGCAGGGACTGAAGCTTTCTTT. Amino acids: CASSQGAGTEAFF.